This T cell receptor (beta chain) was recorded in a study of PD-1 blockade in mismatch repair-deficient tumors. Study-level findings and limits: Tumor-resident clones, often absent from pretreatment blood, expanded after pembrolizumab and then contracted.

Here immunoSEQ multiplex PCR was the method, and the copy in TCRdb shows in-frame clones only, minus some. The table records around 40,000 clones, over 80% of them present only once. For this clone: Its antigen is not identified.

Germline V CDR1 and CDR2: SEHNR, FQNEAQ (reference sequence). The CDR3 length is 14 residues. V was clipped by 4 bases and J by 4 bases, with 13 bases between them. The J gene is TRBJ1-1, the V gene TRBV7-9; no reliable D call. The clonotype was recovered from an adult with mismatch repair-deficient cancer. Sequencing used PBMCs, obtained about 40 weeks after starting pembrolizumab. The CDR3 DNA follows: TGTGCCAGCAGCTCCTCAATACTAAGCACTGAAGCTTTCTTT. This gives the protein CASSSSILSTEAFF.